This is a list of T cell receptor beta chains from one sample in a study of blood T cell dynamics during melanoma immunotherapy. Method: immunoSEQ multiplex PCR; TCRdb's copy keeps in-frame clones and lacks some. The sample shows 15,000 or so clones, around nine tenths of them seen only once. The material was effector memory CD8+ T cells from blood, obtained from a patient treated with checkpoint blockade. These receptors originate from a human donor with melanoma. Each CDR3 is given without its conserved first and last residue.

j_gene	v_gene	CDR3aa
TRBJ2-3	TRBV28	ASSFRGVGTDTQY
TRBJ2-1	TRBV4-1	ASSQDPGDYNEQF
-	TRBV28	AREDNSGLGTYEQY
TRBJ1-2	TRBV14	ASSPRTGTWGYT
TRBJ1-1	TRBV11-1	ASSADREATEAF
TRBJ2-7	TRBV4-3	ASSQVWDSYSREQY
TRBJ1-1	TRBV19	ASTQGGGTEAF
TRBJ2-3	TRBV11-2	ASSLNPLAGYSTDTQY
TRBJ1-1	TRBV6-1	ASRWTEAF
TRBJ2-7	TRBV19	ASSISGSAYEQY
TRBJ2-1	TRBV29-1	SVELGTSYNEQF
TRBJ2-1	TRBV19	ASSNGRYNEQF
TRBJ1-2	TRBV29-1	SVPDRRHYGYT
TRBJ2-1	TRBV10-3	ANGPSGPLNEQF
TRBJ1-1	TRBV6-5	ASSPKVNTEAF
TRBJ2-7	TRBV28	ASRTEQGLPHEQY
TRBJ1-5	TRBV5-5	ASSRGEASNQPQH
TRBJ2-7	TRBV5-1	ASSAGQGAVSYEQY
TRBJ1-1	TRBV19	ASSIVKEVNTEAF
TRBJ1-1	TRBV19	ASSRTVNTEAF
TRBJ2-1	TRBV7-9	ASSRWTSENEQF
TRBJ2-3	TRBV6-5	ASIRGQGSTDTQY
TRBJ2-3	TRBV2	ASSEGQAGRTDTQY
TRBJ2-3	TRBV2	ASSEGQGADTQY
TRBJ2-3	TRBV15	ATSPDPGLAGATDTQY
TRBJ2-2	TRBV7-2	ASSLVDSTGELF
TRBJ1-6	TRBV19	ASSIGGNSPLH
-	TRBV30	AWNEGSSYEQY
TRBJ2-7	TRBV7-9	ASSLGGDSSYEQY
TRBJ2-7	TRBV6-1	ASSDFLGLAGPTLPYEQY
TRBJ1-1	TRBV6-5	ASSYRRTTEAF
TRBJ2-1	TRBV19	ASRELASSYNEQF
TRBJ2-1	TRBV19	ASSPGLAGGARNEQF
TRBJ1-4	TRBV28	ASSRRGQVNEKLF
TRBJ2-7	TRBV30	AWSNGQGANEQY
TRBJ1-1	TRBV6-5	ASREAGNTEAF
TRBJ1-1	TRBV5-1	ASSWRGPGGTEAF
TRBJ2-1	TRBV19	ASSTLPTGDDNEQF
TRBJ2-7	TRBV6-1	ASSENRVSYEQY
TRBJ1-5	TRBV10-3	AISDDSNNQPQH
TRBJ2-7	TRBV11-2	ASSLGLSSSYEQY
TRBJ2-1	TRBV2	ASSGGTSGRTSYNEQF
TRBJ2-1	TRBV13	ASGQGYNEQF
TRBJ2-1	TRBV4-1	ASSQGLAGYNEQF
TRBJ2-1	TRBV27	ASSPGTSGRAGTNEQF
TRBJ2-3	TRBV5-1	ASSLLDTDTQY